Below, 16 T cell receptor beta chains from the same sample are listed, as sequenced in a study of OX40 agonist ivuxolimab in advanced cancers. Sequencing was performed with immunoSEQ multiplex PCR; in TCRdb, only in-frame clones are kept and a portion is missing. The sample holds 67,000 or so clones, more than 80% seen once. This specimen consisted of CD4+ or CD8+ T cells sorted from blood, obtained in a trial of the OX40 agonist ivuxolimab. These receptors came from an adult with an advanced solid tumor such as melanoma, head and neck, liver or kidney cancer.

This chain joins TRBV18 and TRBJ1-1, with D possibly being TRBD1 (5 bases). V shed 3 bases and J shed 8 bases, with 10 bases lying between them. This CDR3 is built from 12 residues. Germline V CDR1 and CDR2: KGHSH, LQKENI. For the CDR3, the DNA is TGTGCCAGCTCACCCGGGACGGGAGAAGCTTTCTTT. Amino acids: CASSPGTGEAFF.

The gene calls are TRBV28 and TRBJ1-1, with D hard to call. The ends were cut back, 4 bases at V and 0 bases at J, with 6 bases in the middle. Germline V gives CDR1 MDHEN, CDR2 SYDVKM. The CDR3 is 13 residues long. CDR3 protein: CASSSALNTEAFF. CDR3 DNA: TGTGCCAGCAGTTCGGCCCTGAACACTGAAGCTTTCTTT.

This clone is a singleton in its sample. The chain couples TRBV2 to TRBJ2-3; possibly TRBD2 for D (6 bases). The germline gives CDR1 SNHLY, CDR2 FYNNEI. The CDR3 contains 14 residues. V gave up 4 bases and J gave up 1 base, with 9 bases separating them. CDR3 amino acids: CASSVRGGTDTQYF. The CDR3 bases are TGTGCCAGCAGTGTGCGGGGCGGCACAGATACGCAGTATTTT.

The V gene is TRBV27, the J gene TRBJ1-2; D is perhaps TRBD1 (6 bases). The germline V gene has CDR1 MNHEY and CDR2 SMNVEV (reference sequence). The CDR3 loop spans 13 amino acids. V shed 3 bases and J shed 7 bases, with 12 bases lying between them. This chain's CDR3 is CASSFSQGLGYTF. In DNA, the CDR3 is TGTGCCAGCAGTTTCTCACAGGGACTTGGCTACACCTTC.

Relative to its sample, this clone is medium-sized (0.01 to 0.1%). The rearrangement uses TRBV2 and TRBJ1-6, with D uncertain. This CDR3 has 12 amino acids. CDR1 is SNHLY, CDR2 FYNNEI, per germline. V lost 6 bases and J lost 10, with 10 bases in between. The CDR3 spells CASSPAGSPLHF. The CDR3, as DNA: TGTGCCAGCAGCCCAGCGGGATCACCCCTCCACTTT.

CDR3 loop: CASKRTVSTDTQYF. In nucleotides, the CDR3 is TGTGCCAGCAAAAGGACAGTTAGCACAGATACGCAGTATTTT. The chain joins TRBV2 to TRBJ2-3, with D possibly being TRBD1 (6 bases). Germline V gene sequence: CDR1 SNHLY, CDR2 FYNNEI. This CDR3 has 14 amino acids. Deletions cut 7 bases from V and 0 bases from J, with 11 bases between.

The rearrangement joins TRBV6-1 to TRBJ2-2; 12 nucleotides align to TRBD2. Germline CDR1 and CDR2: MNHNS and SASEGT. The CDR3 is 16 residues long. The trim removed 4 bases at V and 1 base at J, leaving 1 base unmatched. CDR3 bases: TGTGCCAGCAGTGGGGGACTAGCGGGGAACACCGGGGAGCTGTTTTTT. It encodes CASSGGLAGNTGELFF.

In its sample, this clone was seen once. The chain recombines TRBV27 with TRBJ2-1; no definite D call. Germline CDR1 reads MNHEY; CDR2 reads SMNVEV (reference sequence). The CDR3 is made up of 16 amino acids. Trimming took 7 bases from V and 4 from J, leaving 20 bases between them. In DNA, the CDR3 is TGTGCCAGCACTTCCAGGCTTAGCCGGCCTTACAATGAGCAGTTCTTC. Its protein is CASTSRLSRPYNEQFF.

This clone is a singleton in its sample. V is TRBV5-4 and J is TRBJ2-3; a possible D gene is TRBD1 (6 bases). Germline V gives CDR1 SGHNT, CDR2 YYREEE (reference sequence). Trimming removed 4 bases at V and 5 bases at J, with 11 bases between. The CDR3 runs to 13 residues. The CDR3 DNA reads TGTGCCAGCAGCCGAAACAGGGAAGATACGCAGTATTTT. Its translation: CASSRNREDTQYF.

The chain combines TRBV6-1 with TRBJ2-5; possible D gene TRBD2, 6 bases. The CDR3 contains 14 residues. Germline values: CDR1 MNHNS, CDR2 SASEGT. V was pared by 4 bases and J by 5 bases, with 14 bases between. The CDR3 sequence: CASSASGRLETQYF. CDR3 bases: TGTGCCAGCAGTGCTTCGGGGAGGCTGGAGACCCAGTACTTC.

This chain links TRBV7-2 with TRBJ1-2; 7 bases fit TRBD1. J gave up 10 bases and V 4 bases, and 6 bases lay outside the gene matches. Germline values: CDR1 SGHTA, CDR2 FQGNSA. The CDR3 sequence is 12 residues long. The chain's CDR3 is CASSSIDRAYTF. Written as DNA, the CDR3 is TGTGCCAGCAGCTCAATAGACAGGGCCTACACCTTC.

This clone is a singleton in its sample. V is TRBV19 and J is TRBJ2-7; 8 nucleotides match TRBD2. CDR1 is LNHDA, CDR2 SQIVND, per germline (reference sequence). Losses at the gene ends were 3 bases for V and 4 bases for J; bases not matched to a gene: 2. CDR3 size: 13 residues. Here the CDR3 reads CASSIRGGYEQYF. DNA of the CDR3: TGTGCCAGTAGTATCCGGGGGGGTTACGAGCAGTACTTC.

The gene calls are TRBV28 and TRBJ1-5; D gene unclear. CDR1 is MDHEN, CDR2 SYDVKM, per germline. V lost 5 bases, J lost 2 bases, and 10 bases lay in between. This CDR3 spans 14 amino acids. The CDR3: CASSARSGNQPQHF. CDR3 DNA: TGTGCCAGCAGTGCGAGGTCGGGCAATCAGCCCCAGCATTTT. Full variable domain (outside the CDR3, taken from reference TRBV28 and TRBJ1-5): DVKVTQSSRYLVKRTGEKVFLECVQDMDHENMFWYRQDPGLGLRLIYFSYDVKMKEKGDIPEGYSVSREKKERFSLILESASTNQTSMYLCASSARSGNQPQHFGDGTRLSIL.

The CDR3 sequence: CASSLTSSGANVLTF. Written as DNA, the CDR3 is TGTGCCAGCAGCTTGACCAGCTCTGGGGCCAACGTCCTGACTTTC. The J gene is TRBJ2-6, the V gene TRBV13; D is undetermined. The CDR3 runs to 15 residues. Per the germline V gene, CDR1 is PRHDT and CDR2 is FYEKMQ (reference sequence). Trimming took 3 bases from V and 0 from J, leaving 6 bases between them.

The chain has TRBV7-2 and TRBJ2-6, with no clear D. V was clipped by 3 bases and J by 0 bases, with 6 bases between them. Germline CDR1 SGHTA, CDR2 FQGNSA. The CDR3 consists of 15 residues. The CDR3 spells CASSFTPSGANVLTF. Written as DNA, the CDR3 is TGTGCCAGCAGCTTTACGCCCTCTGGGGCCAACGTCCTGACTTTC. The complete variable domain, with remaining parts taken from reference TRBV7-2 and TRBJ2-6, reads GAGVSQSPSNKVTEKGKDVELRCDPISGHTALYWYRQSLGQGLEFLIYFQGNSAPDKSGLPSDRFSAERTGGSVSTLTIQRTQQEDSAVYLCASSFTPSGANVLTFGAGSRLTVL.

The V call is TRBV4-1, the J call TRBJ1-5; a weak D match, TRBD1 (5 bases). Per germline, CDR1 MGHRA and CDR2 YSYEKL. The V end lost 0 bases, the J end lost 5 bases, and 17 bases lay between the germline ends. The CDR3 contains 17 residues. CDR3 sequence: CASSQDDRRSPYQPQHF. The CDR3 DNA follows: TGCGCCAGCAGCCAAGATGACAGAAGATCCCCATATCAGCCCCAGCATTTT.